This record concerns one T cell receptor beta chain sequence. Purification of the CD8+ and CD4+ T cells relied on negative isolation, and TEMRA cells underwent FACS enrichment. This sample stems from a study of CD8 T cells in Susac syndrome. RNA amounts of about 0.5 to 1 ug underwent reverse transcription with random hexamers. TCRdb ran MiXCR on the immunoSEQ multiplex PCR reads and lists one entry per CDR3 protein. The sample gives approximately 170,000 distinct CDR3 sequences, 92% of which show up once; around 0.087% is in the top ten. Germline values: CDR1 DFQATT, CDR2 SNEGSKA (reference sequence). V dropped 4 bases and J dropped 4 bases, with 10 bases sitting between them. The CDR3 spans 12 residues.

Sequencing input: CD4+ T cells from PBMCs. The sequence derives from a human donor in good health. The chain combines TRBV20-1 with TRBJ1-1; D perhaps matches TRBD1 (5 bases). CDR3 sequence reads: CSATWGSTEAFF. The CDR3 DNA follows: TGCAGTGCTACCTGGGGGTCCACTGAAGCTTTCTTT.